Sequencing of this TCR beta chain was carried out in a study of control samples from healthy donors and cancer patients. Sequencing was performed with immunoSEQ multiplex PCR; in TCRdb, only in-frame clones are kept and a portion is missing. This repertoire shows over 85,000 clones, over 75% found once; its top ten account for roughly 4%. This TCR was sampled from a woman aged 55 to 70 with lung cancer. The sample comprised PBMCs.

In nucleotides, the CDR3 is TGTGCCAGCAGTTGGGACAGGGGCGAGCAGTACTTC. It encodes CASSWDRGEQYF. The chain is built from TRBV12-3 or TRBV12-4 and TRBJ2-7; 10 nucleotides agree with TRBD1. V shed 4 bases and J 6 bases; nucleotides not matched to a gene: 0. The CDR3 totals 12 residues.